This T cell receptor beta chain was recovered during a study of post-analysis software for immune sequencing data. Study-level findings and limits: Roughly five TRBV segments were more frequent in patients than controls; TRBV5-6, TRBV5-1 and TRBV20-1 belonged to this group.

The authors incorporated unique molecular identifiers into the TCR beta cDNA libraries. TCRdb reprocessed the PCR reads via MiXCR and lists one record per CDR3 protein. In the table there are fewer than 550,000 distinct CDR3 sequences, around a third of which are singletons. The CDR3 runs to 14 residues. V trimming: 4 bases; J trimming: 3 bases; junction bases outside the gene matches: 4. CDR1 is SGHTA and CDR2 is FQGNSA in the germline V gene. In this sample, this clonotype turned up a few times. Its target is unknown. Sequenced: blood. The TCR was taken from a girl under 18 with multiple sclerosis. V gene TRBV7-2 combines with J gene TRBJ2-5, with 8 bases lining up with TRBD2. The CDR3 DNA sequence: TGTGCCAGCAGCTCGATAGCGGGGAAAGAGACCCAGTACTTC. Encoded protein: CASSSIAGKETQYF. The full variable domain, in which reference TRBV7-2 and TRBJ2-5 provide the parts outside the CDR3, is GAGVSQSPSNKVTEKGKDVELRCDPISGHTALYWYRQSLGQGLEFLIYFQGNSAPDKSGLPSDRFSAERTGGSVSTLTIQRTQQEDSAVYLCASSSIAGKETQYFGPGTRLLVL.